This T cell receptor beta chain appears in the sequencing data of a study of shared clonotypes between healthy human individuals (TCRdb year 2020). About the study as a whole: The cohort included three men and two women between 18 and 49 years of age. For each donor, three plates each were used for CD4 naive and CD4 memory, two plates were used for CD8 naive, and one plate was used for CD8 memory. To estimate repertoire size and how much clonotypes are shared between individuals, the study performed deep sequencing of blood TCR repertoires from roughly five healthy adults. Different laboratories and diverse techniques were used to prepare libraries and sequence TCR repertoires, to increase sequencing depth and limit assay-specific biases. Each donor's leukapheresis produced roughly between roughly 0.85 and 9.5 billion PBMCs.

Concerning this clone itself: Its antigen is still unknown. The input lacks base qualities; no much larger clone sits a single base away.

The CDR3, from cysteine to phenylalanine, totals 17 residues. The sequence is cut down to CDR3 DNA, 51 bases in frame from base 1. CDR1 and CDR2 were assigned from the germline V gene (reference sequence) as GTSNPN and SVGIG. Trimming removed 0 bases from V and 10 bases from J; the gene matches leave 15 bases unexplained. Using the deep immunoSEQ assay, TCR CDR3 regions were amplified from genomic DNA by multiplex PCR. Genomic DNA extracted from each cell subset was distributed evenly over all wells of several immunoSEQ 96-well plates, and each plate served as one replicate. For sorted subsets, approximately 210 ng genomic DNA, equal to about 30,000 T cell genomes, was loaded into each replicate PCR. Purified libraries were measured with a Qubit 3.0 fluorometer, size-checked on a Bioanalyzer 2100, and measured again with the KAPA Library Quantification kit. Every immunoSEQ 96-well plate was sequenced on a separate single-read 150-cycle Illumina NextSeq 550 flow cell. The published analysis was carried out like this. Because the immunoSEQ output included only junctional sequences and no quality scores, the filtering could not be the same as the filtering used for full-length reads. Sequences were annotated with PyIR, a Python wrapper for IgBLAST v1.9, using IMGT germline references to assign V/J genes and CDR3. Reads with weak V/J assignments (E-value above 1e-6), missing CDR3, stop codons, out-of-frame junctions, or ambiguous translated residues were removed. A V3J clonotype was defined by an identical inferred V gene, J gene, and CDR3 amino acid sequence. Percentage overlap between repertoires was computed as shared unique clonotypes divided by the size of the smaller repertoire. Three approaches were used to assess repertoire richness: RTK rarefaction, the Chao1 estimator, and Recon v2.1 estimates of unobserved clonotypes. Generation probabilities for all TCRbeta clonotypes obtained by the gDNA method from a handful of donors were computed using OLGA. TCRdb limited this immuneACCESS table to in-frame rearrangements with V and J called. A share of clones is missing; checked studies link under half to unresolved V genes, and the rest is unexplained. V, J and clone size are taken as reported in that table, and D and trimming were inferred from the DNA itself. The sample records 800,000 to 1,200,000 clones, about 80% of which are singletons. The ten top clones hold more than 0.5% of the sample.

Summary of the overall study and its limitations: Rarefaction of sorted-subset datasets indicated incomplete sequencing despite the large sequencing depth. Naive subsets generally had larger estimated clonotype richness than memory subsets. Compared with non-shared clonotypes, clonotypes shared by all four sorted-subset donors had higher generation probabilities. Pairwise subsampling led to the expectation that sequencing depth would affect the degree of clonotype sharing among donors. Because the study included a small number of donors, the genetic and exposure-history diversity represented was limited. Sampling was restricted to blood, and TCR repertoires in tissues likely differ from the TCR repertoires found in blood. Roughly 5% of naive CD4, roughly 3.5% of naive CD8, 2.3% of memory CD4, and around 0.4% of memory CD8 clonotypes were shared across a few donors.

Healthy HIV-negative adults with no recently reported acute infections or vaccinations were included as donors. Only Caucasian adults living in Nashville, Tennessee, USA were represented among the donors. CD4+ T cells were enriched through magnetic negative selection, after which naive cells were positively selected on CD45RA and the remaining negative fraction served as the memory subset. Blood was collected by leukapheresis, and PBMCs were isolated by Ficoll-Histopaque density gradient centrifugation and then cryopreserved in liquid nitrogen vapor phase. Purity and quantity of every magnetically sorted T cell population were checked by analytical flow cytometry. Each sorted fraction had its genomic DNA isolated and then quantified by UV absorbance on a Nanodrop 2000c.

This TCR came from a man aged 18-30 years in good health. Some clones in this sample may be carry-over from other donors' samples. The chain couples TRBV30 to TRBJ1-4; 9 bases in the junction line up with TRBD1. The sample taken for sequencing was memory CD4+ T cells from PBMCs. This specimen's cell subset or site label, interpreted: CD45RA-negative fraction. The DNA reads TGTGCCTGGAGTGTAGGCTCCGGGACAGGGTTCGGGAGAAAACTGTTTTTT. It specifies CAWSVGSGTGFGRKLFF.